The 2 T cell receptor beta chains listed next were all sequenced from one sample in a study of blood T cell repertoires in COVID-19. Data came from immunoSEQ multiplex PCR; TCRdb stores just in-frame clones and leaves some out. The sample contains around 80,000 clones, roughly 87% of which appear only once. Sequenced: peripheral blood. The origin of the receptors is a man aged 80 or over with acute or convalescent COVID-19.

This chain uses TRBV5-1 with TRBJ2-7, with 10 positions matching TRBD1. Germline CDR1 SGHRS, CDR2 YFSETQ. V was pared by 2 bases and J by 0 bases, with 5 bases of the junction left unmatched. The CDR3 length is 16 residues. CDR3 DNA: TGCGCCAGCAGCTTTTGGAGGACAGGGGGCTCCTACGAGCAGTACTTC. Protein sequence: CASSFWRTGGSYEQYF.

V gene TRBV7-9 combines with J gene TRBJ1-5, with D perhaps matching TRBD1 (6 bases). Germline CDR1 is SEHNR and CDR2 is FQNEAQ (reference sequence). Trimming removed 1 base at V and 6 bases at J, with 7 bases between. The CDR3 covers 13 residues. The DNA for the CDR3 is TGTGCCAGCAGCTTAGGACAGGCTCAGCCCCAGCATTTT. It specifies CASSLGQAQPQHF.